Listed below are T cell receptor beta chains from one sample, sequenced in a study of Ad26.COV2.S vaccination and SARS-CoV-2 variants. Some clones are missing from TCRdb's copy, which holds only in-frame ones; the method was immunoSEQ multiplex PCR. The sample records about 350,000 clones, 88% being singletons. The sequences come from peripheral blood, collected in a trial of Ad26.COV2.S vaccine versus placebo. The receptors stem from a person between 18 and 65 years old who received the Ad26.COV2.S COVID-19 vaccine or a placebo. Both conserved end residues are part of each CDR3. The order of the fields is D gene, J gene, clone size, V gene, CDR3 DNA, CDR3 protein. The D gene is left open where the match is weak. The listing skips clone size in some rows; elsewhere it reads once, few, many or a size class.

>TRBD1|TRBJ1-2|NA|TRBV9
TGTGCCAGCAGCTTACGGACAGGGGGAGATGGCTACACCTTC
CASSLRTGGDGYTF
>TRBD1|TRBJ1-4|NA|TRBV5-1
TGCGCCAGCAGGAGAGGTACAGGGGGCCCAACTAATGAAAAACTGTTTTTT
CASRRGTGGPTNEKLFF
>TRBD1|TRBJ1-5|NA|TRBV6-6
TGTGCCAGCAAAGGGACAGGGGGAAGGTTTCAGCCCCAGCATTTT
CASKGTGGRFQPQHF
>TRBD1|TRBJ2-7|NA|TRBV5-5
TGTGCCAGCAGCGAAAGGGACAGGGGCTACGAGCAGTACTTC
CASSERDRGYEQYF
>NA|TRBJ2-3|NA|TRBV7-9
TGTGCCAGCAGCCTCCGTGTGGGCACAGATACGCAGTATTTT
CASSLRVGTDTQYF
>NA|TRBJ1-4|NA|TRBV7-9
TGTGCCAGCAGCACGAGGGGTATGACTAATGAAAAACTGTTTTTT
CASSTRGMTNEKLFF
>NA|TRBJ2-7|NA|TRBV6-2/TRBV6-3
TGTGCCAGCAGTTACCGACTAGTCTCCTACGAGCAGTACTTC
CASSYRLVSYEQYF
>NA|TRBJ1-1|NA|TRBV6-5
TGTGCCAGCACTCAGACCGGGGTAGCTTTCTTT
CASTQTGVAFF
>NA|TRBJ2-7|NA|TRBV4-3
TGCGCCAGCAGCCAAGGGCGGGGTTCCTACGAGCAGTACTTC
CASSQGRGSYEQYF
>NA|TRBJ1-1|NA|TRBV30
TGTGCCTGGAGAGAGGCGGGAATGAACACTGAAGCTTTCTTT
CAWREAGMNTEAFF
>NA|TRBJ1-5|NA|TRBV28
TGTGCCAGCAGTTCGGGTGGTCAGCCCCAGCATTTT
CASSSGGQPQHF
>NA|TRBJ2-7|NA|TRBV6-2/TRBV6-3
TGTGCCAGCAGCGAATCGCTCGACTCCTACGAGCAGTACTTC
CASSESLDSYEQYF
>TRBD1|TRBJ1-1|NA|TRBV27
TGTGCCAGCAGTTTTTTCCAGGGGGCATACACTGAAGCTTTCTTT
CASSFFQGAYTEAFF
>TRBD1|TRBJ1-6|NA|TRBV27
TGTGCCAGCTCTCCAACGGGGACAGGGGATTTACCCCTCCACTTT
CASSPTGTGDLPLHF
>NA|TRBJ2-5|NA|TRBV9
TGTGCCAGCAGCGCATCCCAAGAGACCCAGTACTTC
CASSASQETQYF
>NA|TRBJ1-5|NA|TRBV30
TGTGCCTGGAGTGGGGGCAGTCCAAATCAGCCCCAGCATTTT
CAWSGGSPNQPQHF
>NA|TRBJ1-6|NA|TRBV3-1/TRBV3-2
TGTGCCAGCAGTCAGTACAGAGGACAGACACCCCTCCACTTT
CASSQYRGQTPLHF
>TRBD1|TRBJ1-1|NA|TRBV6-2/TRBV6-3
TGTGCCAGCAGTTACACAGGGGAGGGCACTGAAGCTTTCTTT
CASSYTGEGTEAFF
>NA|TRBJ1-2|once|TRBV9
TGTGCCAGCAGCGTAGTGGAAGGAGGCTACACCTTC
CASSVVEGGYTF
>NA|TRBJ1-2|once|TRBV7-3
TGTGCCAGCAGCTTAATGATGGAGGGAGCCTACACCTTC
CASSLMMEGAYTF
>NA|TRBJ1-1|NA|TRBV7-3
TGTGCCAGCAGCTCCGGAACTGAAGCTTTCTTT
CASSSGTEAFF
>TRBD2|TRBJ2-1|once|TRBV4-3
TGCGCCAGCAGCCAGACTAGCGGGAGTGCTAATGAGCAGTTCTTC
CASSQTSGSANEQFF
>NA|TRBJ1-2|NA|TRBV7-9
TGTGCCAGCAGCTTAGTAAAGCAGGATGGCTACACCTTC
CASSLVKQDGYTF
>NA|TRBJ1-2|NA|TRBV27
TGTGCCAGCAGCGACATCCTTGGCGGCTACACCTTC
CASSDILGGYTF
>NA|TRBJ2-5|few|TRBV7-2
TGTGCCAGCAGCCCAGGGGGACTGTCTCTAGAGACCCAGTACTTC
CASSPGGLSLETQYF
>NA|TRBJ1-2|NA|TRBV12-3/TRBV12-4
TGTGCCAGCAGTTCGGGGGGAAGCGGCTACACCTTC
CASSSGGSGYTF
>NA|TRBJ1-5|NA|TRBV11-2
TGCTATTATAGGGGAAGGGTTCAGCCCCAGCATTTT
CYYRGRVQPQHF
>NA|TRBJ2-7|few|TRBV28
TGTGCCAGCAGTGATGACGCCGGGACCCTTAAGCAGTACTTC
CASSDDAGTLKQYF
>TRBD2|TRBJ2-7|NA|TRBV28
TGTGCCAGCAGTACCTCTGGGGAGGGCCAGAGAGAAGAGCAGTACTTC
CASSTSGEGQREEQYF
>NA|TRBJ2-2|NA|TRBV27
TGTGCCAGCAGTTTATCGGGGATACACACCGGGGAGCTGTTTTTT
CASSLSGIHTGELFF
>NA|TRBJ1-1|NA|TRBV6-5
TGTGCCAGCAGTTACTCTCTCCGGTACACTGAAGCTTTCTTT
CASSYSLRYTEAFF
>NA|TRBJ2-3|NA|TRBV7-2
TGTGCCAGCAGCTTAGCCGCCAGCGGTTACACAGATACGCAGTATTTT
CASSLAASGYTDTQYF
>TRBD2|TRBJ2-5|NA|TRBV5-6
TGTGCCAGCAGCTTGGGGCTAGCGGGGGCCTTCCAAGAGACCCAGTACTTC
CASSLGLAGAFQETQYF
>NA|TRBJ1-1|once|TRBV7-8
TGTGCCAGCCGCGCAGGGGAGACTGAAGCTTTCTTT
CASRAGETEAFF
>NA|TRBJ2-7|NA|TRBV7-3
TGTGCCAGCAGCTTAACTAAACTGGGACACAAGAGCTCCTACGAGCAGTACTTC
CASSLTKLGHKSSYEQYF
>NA|TRBJ2-2|few|TRBV9
TGTGCCAGCAGCGTACTACAAAACACCGGGGAGCTGTTTTTT
CASSVLQNTGELFF
>NA|TRBJ1-1|NA|TRBV27
TGTGCCAGCAGTTCCCTGGGGCTGTCGACTCTTTCGAACACTGAAGCTTTCTTT
CASSSLGLSTLSNTEAFF
>NA|TRBJ2-7|NA|TRBV6-5
TGTGCCAGCAGTCGGGGGATCCAGGGGGTACACGAGCAGTACTTC
CASSRGIQGVHEQYF
>NA|TRBJ2-5|NA|TRBV19
TGTGCCAGTAGTATACTCATTGGGGGAGAGACCCAGTACTTC
CASSILIGGETQYF
>NA|TRBJ2-7|once|TRBV27
TGTGCCAGCAGTTTAGGGGGGGCTCTCTCCTACGAGCAGTACTTC
CASSLGGALSYEQYF
>TRBD1|TRBJ1-2|NA|TRBV28
TGTGCCAGCAGTTTCGAAGGACAGGGGGCGAGGGGCTACACCTTC
CASSFEGQGARGYTF
>TRBD2|TRBJ2-3|NA|TRBV30
TGTGCCTGGAGAGCGGGAGGCCCCACAGATACGCAGTATTTT
CAWRAGGPTDTQYF
>NA|TRBJ2-5|NA|TRBV12-3/TRBV12-4
TGTGCCAGCAGTTCCGCTAGCCAAGAGACCCAGTACTTC
CASSSASQETQYF
>NA|TRBJ1-2|NA|TRBV4-1
TGCGCCAGCAGCCAAGGGCCAGGAGGGGACTATGGCTACACCTTC
CASSQGPGGDYGYTF
>TRBD2|TRBJ2-7|NA|TRBV18
TGTGCCAGCTCGGCTGAAACGGGACTAGGCCGTAACGAGCAGTACTTC
CASSAETGLGRNEQYF
>NA|TRBJ2-2|NA|TRBV6-5
TGTGCCAGCAGTTTCGAGACTAGGGACACCGGGGAGCTGTTTTTT
CASSFETRDTGELFF
>NA|TRBJ1-1|NA|TRBV28
TGTGCCAGCTCCCAAGGCTCGGGGGCGGGGGCGTTCCCTGAAGCTTTCTTT
CASSQGSGAGAFPEAFF
>TRBD2|TRBJ2-2|NA|TRBV19
TGTGCCACGGGGGGGAGAGACACCGGGGAGCTGTTTTTT
CATGGRDTGELFF
>NA|TRBJ1-2|few|TRBV25-1
TGTGCCAGCAGTGACGGTCAGCTAAGTAACTATGGCTACACCTTC
CASSDGQLSNYGYTF
>TRBD1|TRBJ1-5|NA|TRBV3-1/TRBV3-2
TGTGCCAGCAGCCAAGGACAGGGTAGCAATCAGCCCCAGCATTTT
CASSQGQGSNQPQHF
>NA|TRBJ2-6|NA|TRBV10-3
TGTGCCATCAGTGACGGCTTCGGGGCTGGGGCCAACGTCCTGACTTTC
CAISDGFGAGANVLTF
>NA|TRBJ2-2|NA|TRBV11-2
TGTGCCAGCAGCTTAGAATCTTGGCGGCCCTCGAACACCGGGGAGCTGTTTTTT
CASSLESWRPSNTGELFF
>NA|TRBJ2-7|once|TRBV28
TGTGCCAGCAGTTCGCCAGGATACGAGCAGTACTTC
CASSSPGYEQYF
>TRBD1|TRBJ2-7|few|TRBV6-2/TRBV6-3
TGTGCCAGCAGCAAACCCGGGACAGGTATAACCTACGAGCAGTACTTC
CASSKPGTGITYEQYF
>NA|TRBJ1-4|NA|TRBV7-3
TGTGCCAGCAGCTTAAGCCCCCGGGGGATCGCAACTAATGAAAAACTGTTTTTT
CASSLSPRGIATNEKLFF